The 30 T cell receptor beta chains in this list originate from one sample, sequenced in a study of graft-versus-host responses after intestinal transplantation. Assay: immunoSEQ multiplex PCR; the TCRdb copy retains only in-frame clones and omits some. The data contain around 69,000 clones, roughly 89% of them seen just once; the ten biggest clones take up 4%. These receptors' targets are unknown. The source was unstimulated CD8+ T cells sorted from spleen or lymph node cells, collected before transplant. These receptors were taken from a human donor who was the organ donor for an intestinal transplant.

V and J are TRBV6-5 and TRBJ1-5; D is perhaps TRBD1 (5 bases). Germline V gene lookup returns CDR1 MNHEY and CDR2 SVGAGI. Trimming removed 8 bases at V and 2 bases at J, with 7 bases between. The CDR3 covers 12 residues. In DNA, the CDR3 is TGTGCCAGCGGGGGGGGCAATCAGCCCCAGCATTTT. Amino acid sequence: CASGGGNQPQHF.

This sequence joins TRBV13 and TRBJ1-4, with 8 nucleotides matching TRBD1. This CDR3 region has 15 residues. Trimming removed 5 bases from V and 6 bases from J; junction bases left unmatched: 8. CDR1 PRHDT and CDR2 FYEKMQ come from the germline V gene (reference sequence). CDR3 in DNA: TGTGCCAGCAGCAAAGACAGGGGATGGGATGAAAAACTGTTTTTT. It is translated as CASSKDRGWDEKLFF.

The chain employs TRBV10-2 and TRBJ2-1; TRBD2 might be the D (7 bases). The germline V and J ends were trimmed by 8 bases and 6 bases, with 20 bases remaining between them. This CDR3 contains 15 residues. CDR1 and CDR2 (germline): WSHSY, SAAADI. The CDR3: CASGAIEGGVNEQFF. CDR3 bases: TGCGCCAGCGGGGCTATTGAGGGGGGGGTCAATGAGCAGTTCTTC.

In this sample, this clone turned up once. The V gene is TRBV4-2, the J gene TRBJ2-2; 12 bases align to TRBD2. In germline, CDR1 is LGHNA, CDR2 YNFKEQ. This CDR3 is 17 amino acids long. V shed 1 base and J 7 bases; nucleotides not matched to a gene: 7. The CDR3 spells CASSQVASGGAVGELFF. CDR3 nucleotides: TGTGCCAGCAGCCAAGTGGCTAGCGGGGGGGCCGTCGGGGAGCTGTTTTTT.

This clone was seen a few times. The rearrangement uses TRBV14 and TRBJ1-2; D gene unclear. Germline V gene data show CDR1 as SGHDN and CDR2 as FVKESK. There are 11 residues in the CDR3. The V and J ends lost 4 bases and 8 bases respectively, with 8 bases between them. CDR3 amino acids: CASSRSGGYTF. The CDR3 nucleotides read TGTGCCAGCAGCCGTTCGGGAGGCTACACCTTC.

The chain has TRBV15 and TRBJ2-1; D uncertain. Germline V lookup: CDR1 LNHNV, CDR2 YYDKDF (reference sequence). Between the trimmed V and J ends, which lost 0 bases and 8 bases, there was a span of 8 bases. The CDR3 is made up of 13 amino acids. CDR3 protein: CATSRESTDEQFF. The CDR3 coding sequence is TGTGCCACCAGCAGAGAGAGTACCGATGAGCAGTTCTTC.

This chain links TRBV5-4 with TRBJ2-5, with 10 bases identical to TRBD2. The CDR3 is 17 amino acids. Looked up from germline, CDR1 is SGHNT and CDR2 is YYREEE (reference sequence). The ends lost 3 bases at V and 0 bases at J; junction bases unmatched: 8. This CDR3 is CASSSVLAGANQETQYF. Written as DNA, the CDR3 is TGTGCCAGCAGCTCGGTCCTAGCGGGGGCGAACCAAGAGACCCAGTACTTC.

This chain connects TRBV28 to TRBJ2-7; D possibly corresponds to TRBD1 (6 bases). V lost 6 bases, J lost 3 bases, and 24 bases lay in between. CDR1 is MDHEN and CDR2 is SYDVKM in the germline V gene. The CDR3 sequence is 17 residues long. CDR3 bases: TGTGCCAGCAGCAAACCATTTTACAGGGATTGGATCTACGAGCAGTACGTC. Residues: CASSKPFYRDWIYEQYV.

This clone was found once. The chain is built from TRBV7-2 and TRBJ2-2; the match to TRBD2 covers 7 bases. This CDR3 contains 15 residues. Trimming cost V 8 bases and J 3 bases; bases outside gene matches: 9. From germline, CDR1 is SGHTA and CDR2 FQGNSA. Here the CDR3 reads CASRPAGTDTGELFF. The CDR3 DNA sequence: TGTGCCAGCCGACCAGCGGGGACCGACACCGGGGAGCTGTTTTTT.

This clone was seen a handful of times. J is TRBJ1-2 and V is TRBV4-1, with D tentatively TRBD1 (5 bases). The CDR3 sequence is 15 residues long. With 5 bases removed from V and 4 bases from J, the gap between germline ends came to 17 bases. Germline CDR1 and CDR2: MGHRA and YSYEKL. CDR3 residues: CASSTLFTGIYGYTF. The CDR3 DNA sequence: TGCGCCAGCAGCACTCTTTTCACAGGAATCTATGGCTACACCTTC.

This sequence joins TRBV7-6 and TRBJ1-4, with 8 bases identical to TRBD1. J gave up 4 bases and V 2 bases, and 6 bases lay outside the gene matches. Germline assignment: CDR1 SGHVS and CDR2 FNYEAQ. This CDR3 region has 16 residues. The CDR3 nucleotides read TGTGCCAGCAGCTTACAGGGGGGACAGGATAATGAAAAACTGTTTTTT. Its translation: CASSLQGGQDNEKLFF.

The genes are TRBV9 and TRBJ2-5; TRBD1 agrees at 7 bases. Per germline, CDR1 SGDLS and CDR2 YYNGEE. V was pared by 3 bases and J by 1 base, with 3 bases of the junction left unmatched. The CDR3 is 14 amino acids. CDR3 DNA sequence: TGTGCCAGCAGCGAGGGGACAGTCCAAGAGACCCAGTACTTC. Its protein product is CASSEGTVQETQYF.

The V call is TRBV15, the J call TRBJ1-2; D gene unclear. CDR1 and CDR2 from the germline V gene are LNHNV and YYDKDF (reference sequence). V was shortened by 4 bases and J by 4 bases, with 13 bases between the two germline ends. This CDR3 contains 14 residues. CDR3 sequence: CATSNSRRPYGYTF. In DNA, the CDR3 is TGTGCCACCAGCAACAGCAGAAGGCCCTATGGCTACACCTTC.

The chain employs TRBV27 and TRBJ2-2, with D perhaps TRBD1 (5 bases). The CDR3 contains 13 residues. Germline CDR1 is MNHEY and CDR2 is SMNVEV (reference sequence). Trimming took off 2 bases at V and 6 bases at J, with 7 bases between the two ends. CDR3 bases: TGTGCCAGCAGTTTAGGCAGGGCCGGGGAGCTGTTTTTT. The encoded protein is CASSLGRAGELFF.

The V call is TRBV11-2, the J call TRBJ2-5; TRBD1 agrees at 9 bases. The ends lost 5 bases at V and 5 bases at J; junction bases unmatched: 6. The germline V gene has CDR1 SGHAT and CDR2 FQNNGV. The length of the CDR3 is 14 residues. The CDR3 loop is CASSTGQGKETQYF. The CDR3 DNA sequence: TGTGCCAGCAGCACCGGACAGGGGAAGGAGACCCAGTACTTC.

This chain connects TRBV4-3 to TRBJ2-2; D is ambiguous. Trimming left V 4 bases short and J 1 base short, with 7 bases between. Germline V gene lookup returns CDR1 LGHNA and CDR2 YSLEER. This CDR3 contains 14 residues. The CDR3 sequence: CASSPRQNTGELFF. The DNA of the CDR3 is TGCGCCAGCAGCCCCCGACAGAACACCGGGGAGCTGTTTTTT.

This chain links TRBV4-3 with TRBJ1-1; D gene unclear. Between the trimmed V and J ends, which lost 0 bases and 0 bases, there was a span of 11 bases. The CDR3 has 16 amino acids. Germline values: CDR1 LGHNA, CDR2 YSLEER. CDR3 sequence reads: CASSQELVSLNTEAFF. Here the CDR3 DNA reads TGCGCCAGCAGCCAAGAATTAGTTAGTCTGAACACTGAAGCTTTCTTT.

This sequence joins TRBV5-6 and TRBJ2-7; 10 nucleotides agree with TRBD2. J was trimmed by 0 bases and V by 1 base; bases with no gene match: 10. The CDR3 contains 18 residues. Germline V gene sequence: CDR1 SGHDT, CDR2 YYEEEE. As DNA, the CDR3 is TGTGCCAGCAGCTTGACTAGCGGGGAACACTTGCCCTCCTACGAGCAGTACGTC. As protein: CASSLTSGEHLPSYEQYV.

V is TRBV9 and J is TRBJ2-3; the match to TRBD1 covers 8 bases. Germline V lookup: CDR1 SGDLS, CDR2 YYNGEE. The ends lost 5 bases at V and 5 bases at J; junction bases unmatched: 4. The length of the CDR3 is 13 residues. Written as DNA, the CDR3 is TGTGCCAGCAGGCCCACAGGGGGAGATACGCAGTATTTT. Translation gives CASRPTGGDTQYF.

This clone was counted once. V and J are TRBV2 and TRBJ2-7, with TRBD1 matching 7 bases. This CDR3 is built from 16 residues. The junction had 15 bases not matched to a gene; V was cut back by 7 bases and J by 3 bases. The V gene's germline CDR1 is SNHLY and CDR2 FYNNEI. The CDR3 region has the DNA TGTGCCAGCACCGGGGCCCGGGACAGCTCCTACTACGAGCAGTACGTC. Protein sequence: CASTGARDSSYYEQYV.

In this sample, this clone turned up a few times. For the CDR3, the DNA is TGTGCCAGCAGTTTACGGAGGGACAGGGTTTATAATTCACCCCTCCACTTT. It translates to CASSLRRDRVYNSPLHF. The rearrangement uses TRBV28 and TRBJ1-6; 9 nucleotides agree with TRBD1. Germline lookup yields CDR1 MDHEN and CDR2 SYDVKM. V gave up 2 bases and J gave up 4 bases; unmatched junction bases: 6. The CDR3 runs 17 residues.

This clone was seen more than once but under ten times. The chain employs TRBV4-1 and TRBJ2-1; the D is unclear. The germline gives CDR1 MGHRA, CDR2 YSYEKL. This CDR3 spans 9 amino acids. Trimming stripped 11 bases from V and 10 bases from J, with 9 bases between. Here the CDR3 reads CAGPKEQFF. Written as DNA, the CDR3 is TGCGCCGGGCCGAAGGAGCAGTTCTTC.

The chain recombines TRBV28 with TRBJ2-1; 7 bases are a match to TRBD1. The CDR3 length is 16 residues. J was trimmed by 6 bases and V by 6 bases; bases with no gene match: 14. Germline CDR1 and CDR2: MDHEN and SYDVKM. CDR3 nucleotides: TGTGCCAGCAGGGGGGAGAGGGGGCGTAGGGGCAATGAGCAGTTCTTC. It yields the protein CASRGERGRRGNEQFF. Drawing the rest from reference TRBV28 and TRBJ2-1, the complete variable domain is DVKVTQSSRYLVKRTGEKVFLECVQDMDHENMFWYRQDPGLGLRLIYFSYDVKMKEKGDIPEGYSVSREKKERFSLILESASTNQTSMYLCASRGERGRRGNEQFFGPGTRLTVL.

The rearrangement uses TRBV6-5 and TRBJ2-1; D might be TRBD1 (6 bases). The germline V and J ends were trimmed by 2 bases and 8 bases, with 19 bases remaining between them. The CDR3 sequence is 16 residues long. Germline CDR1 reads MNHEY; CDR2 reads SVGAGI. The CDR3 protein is CASSYVSGAPGDEQFF. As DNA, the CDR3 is TGTGCCAGCAGTTACGTTTCAGGGGCCCCCGGAGATGAGCAGTTCTTC.

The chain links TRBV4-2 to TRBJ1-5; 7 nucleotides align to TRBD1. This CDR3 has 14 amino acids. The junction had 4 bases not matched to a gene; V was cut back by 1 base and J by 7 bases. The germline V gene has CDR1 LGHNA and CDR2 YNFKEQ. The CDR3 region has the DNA TGTGCCAGCAGCCAAGGACAGGGTGACCAGCCCCAGCATTTT. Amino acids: CASSQGQGDQPQHF.

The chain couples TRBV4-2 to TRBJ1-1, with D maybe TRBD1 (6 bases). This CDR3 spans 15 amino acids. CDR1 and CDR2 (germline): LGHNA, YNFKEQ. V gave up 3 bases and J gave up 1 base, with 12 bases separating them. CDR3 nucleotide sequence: TGTGCCAGCAGCCATCCCTTGACAGGGAACACTGAAGCTTTCTTT. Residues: CASSHPLTGNTEAFF.

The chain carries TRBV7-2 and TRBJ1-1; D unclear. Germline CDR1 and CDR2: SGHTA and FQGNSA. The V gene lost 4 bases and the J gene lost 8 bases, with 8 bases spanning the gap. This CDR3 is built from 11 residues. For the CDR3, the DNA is TGTGCCAGCAGCTCGTTTCGGGAAGCTTTCTTT. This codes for CASSSFREAFF.

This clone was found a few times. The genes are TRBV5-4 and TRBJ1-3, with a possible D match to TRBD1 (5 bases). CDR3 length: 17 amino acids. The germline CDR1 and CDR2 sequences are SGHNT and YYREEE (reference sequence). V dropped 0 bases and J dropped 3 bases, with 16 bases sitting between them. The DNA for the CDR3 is TGTGCCAGCAGCTTGGGGGATGGGGCCTTGGATGGAAACACCATATATTTT. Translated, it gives CASSLGDGALDGNTIYF.

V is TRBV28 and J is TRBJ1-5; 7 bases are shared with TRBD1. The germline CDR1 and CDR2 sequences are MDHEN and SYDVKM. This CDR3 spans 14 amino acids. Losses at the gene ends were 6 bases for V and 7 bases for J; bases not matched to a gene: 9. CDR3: CASRPQGVGQPQHF. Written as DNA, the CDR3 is TGTGCCAGCAGACCTCAGGGGGTTGGACAGCCCCAGCATTTT.

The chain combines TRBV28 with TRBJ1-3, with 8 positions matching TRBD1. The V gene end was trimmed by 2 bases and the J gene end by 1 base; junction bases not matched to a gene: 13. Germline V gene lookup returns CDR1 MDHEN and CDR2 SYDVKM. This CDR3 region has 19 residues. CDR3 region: CASSLTGQGDGGSGNTIYF. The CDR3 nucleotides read TGTGCCAGCAGTTTAACTGGACAGGGTGATGGAGGATCTGGAAACACCATATATTTT.